This T cell receptor beta chain comes out of a study of graft-versus-host responses after intestinal transplantation. Regarding the study as a whole: Detection of GvH clones occurred in recipient marrow, and some had their first appearance in ileum or blood.

Germline lookup yields CDR1 MNHEY and CDR2 SMNVEV (reference sequence). V dropped 5 bases and J dropped 4 bases, with 15 bases sitting between them. There are 15 residues in the CDR3. Sequenced by immunoSEQ multiplex PCR; TCRdb stores in-frame clones only, minus some. In the table there are approximately 78,000 clones, roughly 87% of which are singletons. A remark on this clone: Its antigen remains unknown.

The gene calls are TRBV27 and TRBJ1-5; no clear D gene. The receptor was isolated from a human donor who was the organ donor for an intestinal transplant. The sample was unstimulated CD8+ T cells sorted from spleen or lymph node cells, taken before transplant. The CDR3 region is CASSPYGRMNQPQHF. CDR3 sequence (DNA): TGTGCCAGCAGTCCCTACGGACGGATGAATCAGCCCCAGCATTTT.